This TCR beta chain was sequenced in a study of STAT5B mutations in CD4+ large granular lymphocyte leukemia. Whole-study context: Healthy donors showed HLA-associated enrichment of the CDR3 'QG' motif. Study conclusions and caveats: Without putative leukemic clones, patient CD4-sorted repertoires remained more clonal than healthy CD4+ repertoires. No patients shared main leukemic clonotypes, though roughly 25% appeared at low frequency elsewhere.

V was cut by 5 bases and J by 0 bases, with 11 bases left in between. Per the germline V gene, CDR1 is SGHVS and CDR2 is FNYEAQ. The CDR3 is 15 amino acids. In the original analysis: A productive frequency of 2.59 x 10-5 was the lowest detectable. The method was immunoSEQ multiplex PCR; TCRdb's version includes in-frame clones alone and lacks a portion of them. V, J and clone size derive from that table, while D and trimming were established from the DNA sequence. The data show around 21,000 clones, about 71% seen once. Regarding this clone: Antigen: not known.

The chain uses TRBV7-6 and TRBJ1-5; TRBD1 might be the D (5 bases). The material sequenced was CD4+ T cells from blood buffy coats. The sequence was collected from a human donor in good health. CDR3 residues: CASSPQGVSNQPQHF. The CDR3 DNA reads TGTGCCAGCAGCCCCCAGGGAGTTAGCAATCAGCCCCAGCATTTT. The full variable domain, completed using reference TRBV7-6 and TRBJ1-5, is GAGVSQSPRYKVTKRGQDVALRCDPISGHVSLYWYRQALGQGPEFLTYFNYEAQQDKSGLPNDRFSAERPEGSISTLTIQRTEQRDSAMYRCASSPQGVSNQPQHFGDGTRLSIL.